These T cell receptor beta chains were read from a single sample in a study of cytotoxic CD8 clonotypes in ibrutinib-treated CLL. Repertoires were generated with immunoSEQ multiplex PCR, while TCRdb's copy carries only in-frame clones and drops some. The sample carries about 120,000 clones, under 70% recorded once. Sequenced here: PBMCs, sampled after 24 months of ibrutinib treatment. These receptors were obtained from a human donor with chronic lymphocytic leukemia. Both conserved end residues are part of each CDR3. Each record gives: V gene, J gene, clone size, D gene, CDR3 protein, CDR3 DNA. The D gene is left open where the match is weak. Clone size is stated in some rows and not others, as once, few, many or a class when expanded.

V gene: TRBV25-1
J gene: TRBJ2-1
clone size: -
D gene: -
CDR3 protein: CASGKYGDEQFF
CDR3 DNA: TGTGCCAGCGGGAAATATGGCGATGAGCAGTTCTTC

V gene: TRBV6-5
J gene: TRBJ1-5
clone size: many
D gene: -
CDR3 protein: CASSYPCQPQHF
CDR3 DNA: TGTGCCAGCAGTTACCCTTGTCAGCCCCAGCATTTT

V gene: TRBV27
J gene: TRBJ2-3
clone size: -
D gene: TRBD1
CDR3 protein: CASRRGQGGTDTQYF
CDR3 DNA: TGTGCCAGCAGACGCGGACAGGGAGGAACAGATACGCAGTATTTT

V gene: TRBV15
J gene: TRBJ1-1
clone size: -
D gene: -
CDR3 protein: CATSRDGAGANEAFF
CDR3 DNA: TGTGCCACCAGCAGAGACGGGGCAGGGGCTAATGAAGCTTTCTTT

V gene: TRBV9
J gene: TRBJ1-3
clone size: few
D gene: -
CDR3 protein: CASSVGGAGNTIYF
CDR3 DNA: TGTGCCAGCAGCGTAGGCGGGGCTGGAAACACCATATATTTT

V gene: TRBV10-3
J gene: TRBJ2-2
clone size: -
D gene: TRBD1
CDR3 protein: CAIEGGRGTGELFF
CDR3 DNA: TGTGCCATCGAAGGGGGCAGGGGGACCGGGGAGCTGTTTTTT

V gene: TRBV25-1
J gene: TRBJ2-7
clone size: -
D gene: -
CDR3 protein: CASTSDSSYEQYF
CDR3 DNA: TGTGCCAGCACAAGTGACAGCTCCTACGAGCAGTACTTC

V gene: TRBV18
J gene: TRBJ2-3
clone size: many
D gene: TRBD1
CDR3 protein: CASSPSDRDPDTQYF
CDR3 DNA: TGTGCCAGCTCACCTTCCGACAGGGATCCAGATACGCAGTATTTT

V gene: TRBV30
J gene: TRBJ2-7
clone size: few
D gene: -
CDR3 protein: CAWRDYYEQYF
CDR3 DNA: TGTGCCTGGCGCGACTATTACGAGCAGTACTTC

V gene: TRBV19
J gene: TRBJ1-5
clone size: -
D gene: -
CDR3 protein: CASSITGGGNQPQHF
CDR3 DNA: TGTGCCAGTAGTATAACGGGAGGGGGAAATCAGCCCCAGCATTTT

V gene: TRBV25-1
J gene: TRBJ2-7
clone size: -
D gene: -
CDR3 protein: CASKTGDPRTSYEQYF
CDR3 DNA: TGTGCCAGCAAGACTGGGGACCCAAGGACCTCCTACGAGCAGTACTTC

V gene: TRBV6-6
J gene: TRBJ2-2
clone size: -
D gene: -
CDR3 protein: CASIGGELFF
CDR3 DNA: TGTGCCAGCATTGGCGGGGAGCTGTTTTTT

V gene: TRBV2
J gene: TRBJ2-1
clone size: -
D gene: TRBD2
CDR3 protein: CATKIAGGSYNEQFF
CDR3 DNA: TGTGCCACCAAGATAGCGGGGGGATCCTACAATGAGCAGTTCTTC

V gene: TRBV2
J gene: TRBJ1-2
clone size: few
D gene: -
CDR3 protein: CASSERQNGYTF
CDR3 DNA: TGTGCCAGCAGTGAACGACAAAATGGCTACACCTTC

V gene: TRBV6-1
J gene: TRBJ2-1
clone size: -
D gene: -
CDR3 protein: CASVGWKSNNEQFF
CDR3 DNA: TGTGCCAGCGTAGGTTGGAAGTCTAACAATGAGCAGTTCTTC

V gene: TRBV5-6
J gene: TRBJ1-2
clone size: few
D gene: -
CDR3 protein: CASSRGGQGYGYTF
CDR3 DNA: TGTGCCAGCAGCCGTGGGGGCCAGGGCTATGGCTACACCTTC

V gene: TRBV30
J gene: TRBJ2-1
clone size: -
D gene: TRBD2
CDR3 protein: CAWSKTSGVNEQFF
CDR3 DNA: TGTGCCTGGAGTAAGACTAGCGGGGTCAATGAGCAGTTCTTC

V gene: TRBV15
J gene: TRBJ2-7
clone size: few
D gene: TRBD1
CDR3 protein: CATSRVGQGDEQYF
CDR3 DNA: TGTGCCACCAGCAGAGTTGGGCAGGGGGACGAGCAGTACTTC

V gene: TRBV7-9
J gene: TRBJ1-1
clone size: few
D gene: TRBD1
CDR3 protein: CASSLVGRGPTEAFF
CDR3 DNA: TGTGCCAGCAGCTTAGTAGGCAGGGGGCCCACTGAAGCTTTCTTT